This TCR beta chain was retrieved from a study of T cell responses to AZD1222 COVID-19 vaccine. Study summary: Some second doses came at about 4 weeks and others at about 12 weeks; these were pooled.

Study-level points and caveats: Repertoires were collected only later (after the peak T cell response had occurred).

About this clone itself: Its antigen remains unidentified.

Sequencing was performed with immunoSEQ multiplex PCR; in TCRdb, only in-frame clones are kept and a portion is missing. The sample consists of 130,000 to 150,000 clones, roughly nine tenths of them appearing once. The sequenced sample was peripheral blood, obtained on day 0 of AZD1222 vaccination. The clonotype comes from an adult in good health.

This chain's CDR3 is CASSLILHFETQYF. In nucleotides, the CDR3 is TGTGCCAGCAGCTTGATCCTTCATTTCGAGACCCAGTACTTC. The rearrangement uses TRBV5-4 and TRBJ2-5; D is unresolved. The CDR3 length is 14 residues. The germline gives CDR1 SGHNT, CDR2 YYREEE (reference sequence). Trimming shortened V by 1 base and J by 5 bases, and 12 bases separated the two germline ends.